This T cell receptor beta chain was retrieved from a study of T cell responses to AZD1222 COVID-19 vaccine. Study-wide results and limits: Repertoires were collected only later (after the peak T cell response had occurred). Among AZD1222 vaccinees, only six were seropositive at baseline.

Clones were read by immunoSEQ multiplex PCR, and TCRdb kept only the in-frame ones, dropping some. The data hold over 150,000 clones, with around nine tenths observed a single time. CDR1 and CDR2 (germline): ENHRY, SYGVKD. The V gene lost 2 bases and the J gene lost 9 bases, with 5 bases spanning the gap. The CDR3 is 11 amino acids. Second doses at about 4 or about 12 weeks were pooled. About this clone: Antigen: not known.

The chain couples TRBV10-3 to TRBJ2-1; no reliable D call. The sequenced sample was peripheral blood, obtained 28 days after the second AZD1222 dose. The sequence came from an adult who received the AZD1222 COVID-19 vaccine. The DNA for the CDR3 is TGTGCCATCAGTGAGAGACCTGAGCAGTTCTTC. It specifies CAISERPEQFF.